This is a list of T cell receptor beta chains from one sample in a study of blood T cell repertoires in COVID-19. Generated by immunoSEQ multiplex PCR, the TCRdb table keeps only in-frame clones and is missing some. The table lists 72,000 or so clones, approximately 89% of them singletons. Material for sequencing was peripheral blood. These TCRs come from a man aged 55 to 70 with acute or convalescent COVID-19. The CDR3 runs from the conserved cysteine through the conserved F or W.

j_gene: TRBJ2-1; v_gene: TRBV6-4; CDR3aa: CATKRQAEFNEQFF
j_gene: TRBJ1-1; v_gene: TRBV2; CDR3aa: CASSVLFGGRYTEAFF
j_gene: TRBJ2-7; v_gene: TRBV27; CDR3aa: CASSLSSAGQATYEQYF
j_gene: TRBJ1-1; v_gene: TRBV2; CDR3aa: CASSGGQGGRTEAFF
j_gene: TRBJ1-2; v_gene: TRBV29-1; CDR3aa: CSGRTGAGYTF
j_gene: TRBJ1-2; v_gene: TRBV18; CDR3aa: CASSRQVGYGYTF
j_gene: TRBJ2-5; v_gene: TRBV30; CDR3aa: CAWSAGLAGGQETQYF
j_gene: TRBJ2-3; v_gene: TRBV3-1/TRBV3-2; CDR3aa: CASSLRLAGGLSDTQYF
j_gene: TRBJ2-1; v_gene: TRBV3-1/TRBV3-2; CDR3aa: CASSQMGAGGNEQFF
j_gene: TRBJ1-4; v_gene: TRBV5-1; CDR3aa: CASREGGTNEKLFF
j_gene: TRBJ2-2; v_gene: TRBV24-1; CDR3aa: CATSDYPGTGELFF
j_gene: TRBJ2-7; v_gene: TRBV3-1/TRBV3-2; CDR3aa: CASSQAVRGREQYF
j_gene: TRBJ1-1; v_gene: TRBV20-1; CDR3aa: CSASRTEAFF
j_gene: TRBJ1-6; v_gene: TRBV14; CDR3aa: CASSSTGESYNSPLHF
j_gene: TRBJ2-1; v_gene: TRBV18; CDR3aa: CASSFPGQGLRNEQFF
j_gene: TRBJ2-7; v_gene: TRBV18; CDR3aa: CASSLGQGREQYF
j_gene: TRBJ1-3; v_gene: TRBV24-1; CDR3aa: CATSASTGGPGNTIYF
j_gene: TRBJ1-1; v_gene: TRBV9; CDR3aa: CASSVRAGNTEAFF